These 28 T cell receptor beta chains were all obtained from the same sample, sequenced in a study of blood T cells in healthy people across ages. Through a sample-barcoded 5' primer and a J-beta primer mix, a second PCR was run for 7 to 11 cycles. From the 5' RACE reads, TCRdb called clonotypes with MiXCR, one entry per CDR3 protein. The sample records 780,000 or so distinct CDR3 sequences, about 61% being singletons. What was sequenced was blood. All receptors come from a man aged 35 to 55 in good health.

The CDR3 loop reads CSVEVPGSVSGYTF. The DNA for the CDR3 is TGCAGCGTTGAAGTCCCGGGTAGTGTCTCTGGCTACACCTTC. The chain couples TRBV29-1 to TRBJ1-2, with D unclear. Germline lookup yields CDR1 SQVTM and CDR2 ANQGSEA. Trimming shortened V by 1 base and J by 7 bases, and 16 bases separated the two germline ends. The CDR3 consists of 14 residues.

The chain carries TRBV2 and TRBJ2-2; D is ambiguous. V was pared by 2 bases and J by 9 bases, with 10 bases between. This CDR3 has 13 residues. From germline, CDR1 is SNHLY and CDR2 FYNNEI. Written as DNA, the CDR3 is TGTGCCAGCAGTGAACCCGGTTTCCGGGAGCTGTTTTTT. Protein product: CASSEPGFRELFF.

The chain is built from TRBV5-6 and TRBJ1-4; no reliable D call. The germline CDR1 and CDR2 sequences are SGHDT and YYEEEE. V dropped 4 bases and J dropped 3 bases, with 16 bases sitting between them. This CDR3 is built from 16 residues. The CDR3 region is CASSRIDRLPNEKLFF. In DNA form, the CDR3 reads TGTGCCAGCAGCCGAATAGACCGCTTACCTAATGAAAAACTGTTTTTT.

The chain links TRBV7-2 to TRBJ2-7, with D maybe TRBD2 (6 bases). V shed 2 bases and J shed 0 bases, with 8 bases lying between them. This CDR3 comprises 14 residues. The germline gives CDR1 SGHTA, CDR2 FQGNSA. CDR3 region: CASSLHGSSYEQYF. The CDR3 bases are TGTGCCAGCAGCTTACACGGGAGCTCCTACGAGCAGTACTTC.

The CDR3 nucleotides are TGTGCCAGCAGTCCCTCACAGGGAGGGCTGCTCAATGAGCAGTTCTTC. It yields the protein CASSPSQGGLLNEQFF. V gene TRBV28 combines with J gene TRBJ2-1; a weak D match, TRBD2 (7 bases). This CDR3 has 16 residues. Germline loops: CDR1 MDHEN, CDR2 SYDVKM. The V end was cut by 5 bases, the J end by 6 bases, with 20 bases between. Full variable domain (outside the CDR3, taken from reference TRBV28 and TRBJ2-1): DVKVTQSSRYLVKRTGEKVFLECVQDMDHENMFWYRQDPGLGLRLIYFSYDVKMKEKGDIPEGYSVSREKKERFSLILESASTNQTSMYLCASSPSQGGLLNEQFFGPGTRLTVL.

The chain joins TRBV15 to TRBJ1-2; TRBD1 is a possible D gene (5 bases). This CDR3 comprises 15 residues. CDR1 and CDR2 from the germline V gene are LNHNV and YYDKDF (reference sequence). V was trimmed by 3 bases and J by 0 bases, leaving 11 bases between them. The CDR3, as DNA: TGTGCCACCAGCAGTGACAGAACGACTAACTATGGCTACACCTTC. This gives the protein CATSSDRTTNYGYTF. Full variable domain (outside the CDR3, taken from reference TRBV15 and TRBJ1-2): DAMVIQNPRYQVTQFGKPVTLSCSQTLNHNVMYWYQQKSSQAPKLLFHYYDKDFNNEADTPDNFQSRRPNTSFCFLDIRSPGLGDTAMYLCATSSDRTTNYGYTFGSGTRLTVV.

J is TRBJ2-7 and V is TRBV20-1; no reliable D call. CDR1 is DFQATT and CDR2 is SNEGSKA in the germline V gene (reference sequence). The CDR3 covers 11 residues. Trimming removed 0 bases at V and 7 bases at J, with 7 bases between. This chain's CDR3 is CSAREIGEQYF. In nucleotides, the CDR3 is TGCAGTGCTAGAGAGATCGGTGAGCAGTACTTC.

The rearrangement links TRBV20-1 to TRBJ2-3; 9 positions agree with TRBD2. The V segment lost 0 bases and the J segment 4 bases; nucleotides outside the gene matches: 14. Germline V gene sequence: CDR1 DFQATT, CDR2 SNEGSKA (reference sequence). The CDR3 extends over 18 amino acids. In DNA, the CDR3 is TGCAGTGCTAGAGACACACGAGGTATAGCGGGAGTCCCAGATACGCAGTATTTT. Translating gives CSARDTRGIAGVPDTQYF.

The rearrangement joins TRBV4-2 to TRBJ2-6; D possibly corresponds to TRBD1 (5 bases). V gave up 6 bases and J gave up 11 bases, with 14 bases separating them. Germline assignment: CDR1 LGHNA and CDR2 YNFKEQ. This CDR3 spans 13 amino acids. The CDR3 loop is CASSRDTRDVLTF. The CDR3 coding sequence is TGTGCCAGCAGTAGAGACACCAGGGACGTCCTGACTTTC.

This clonotype was detected only once. V gene TRBV10-3 combines with J gene TRBJ2-3; maybe TRBD2 (5 bases). The germline CDR1 and CDR2 sequences are ENHRY and SYGVKD. V was clipped by 10 bases and J by 2 bases, with 10 bases between them. The length of the CDR3 is 12 residues. CDR3 residues: CATGVSTDTQYF. The CDR3 nucleotides read TGTGCCACCGGGGTCTCCACAGATACGCAGTATTTT.

The V and J genes are TRBV29-1 and TRBJ2-4; TRBD1 matches at 8 bases. The better agreement between TRBJ2-7 and the DNA end casts doubt on the J call. The germline V gene has CDR1 SQVTM and CDR2 ANQGSEA. The CDR3 extends over 14 amino acids. The CDR3 loop is CSVGPTGVSYEQYF. The CDR3, as DNA: TGCAGCGTGGGACCGACAGGGGTTAGCTACGAGCAGTACTTC.

The gene calls are TRBV12-3 or TRBV12-4 and TRBJ2-7, with no clear D. V lost 5 bases, J lost 2 bases, and 13 bases lay in between. The CDR3 runs to 14 residues. The CDR3 protein is CASSPPDWAYEQYF. DNA of the CDR3: TGTGCCAGCAGTCCCCCCGACTGGGCCTACGAGCAGTACTTC.

The chain couples TRBV7-3 to TRBJ1-1; D is uncertain. Between the trimmed V and J ends, which lost 2 bases and 6 bases, there was a span of 10 bases. This CDR3 has 13 residues. Germline CDR1 SGHTA, CDR2 FQGTGA. The CDR3: CASSLSKDAEAFF. As DNA, the CDR3 is TGTGCCAGCAGCTTATCTAAGGATGCTGAAGCTTTCTTT.

The CDR3 nucleotides read TGTGCCAGCCTGCAGGGGAATATTCCTGCCTCCGAGCAGTACTTC. The encoded protein is CASLQGNIPASEQYF. The V call is TRBV28, the J call TRBJ2-7; perhaps TRBD1 as D (6 bases). There are 15 residues in the CDR3. The V end was cut by 8 bases, the J end by 6 bases, with 23 bases between. Germline lookup yields CDR1 MDHEN and CDR2 SYDVKM.

The genes are TRBV6-2 or TRBV6-3 and TRBJ2-4, with D tentatively TRBD1 or TRBD2 (5 bases each). This CDR3 region has 13 residues. Per germline, CDR1 MNHEY and CDR2 SVGEGT. Deletions cut 8 bases from V and 13 bases from J, with 21 bases between. CDR3: CASQTGRHQEQYF. Here the CDR3 DNA reads TGTGCCAGCCAGACGGGACGGCACCAAGAGCAGTACTTC.

The chain joins TRBV29-1 to TRBJ2-1; TRBD2 matches 10 bases. V was clipped by 6 bases and J by 8 bases; unmatched bases: 10. This CDR3 spans 14 amino acids. Looked up from germline, CDR1 is SQVTM and CDR2 is ANQGSEA. CDR3 loop: CSVRASGGQDEQFF. The CDR3 DNA reads TGCAGCGTAAGGGCTAGCGGGGGTCAGGATGAGCAGTTCTTC.

V usage is TRBV20-1 and J usage is TRBJ2-3; 7 bases align to TRBD2. From germline, CDR1 is DFQATT and CDR2 SNEGSKA (reference sequence). Trimming took 5 bases from V and 4 from J; bases not matched to a gene: 15. The CDR3 runs to 16 residues. Written as DNA, the CDR3 is TGCAGTGCTGAGGGGAAACGGCGGGGGTTCTCAGATACGCAGTATTTT. As protein: CSAEGKRRGFSDTQYF.

This chain uses TRBV11-1 with TRBJ2-3; 7 positions match TRBD1. Germline-derived CDR1 and CDR2 are SGHAT and FQDESV (reference sequence). The ends lost 2 bases at V and 2 bases at J; junction bases unmatched: 7. The CDR3 loop spans 16 amino acids. For the CDR3, the DNA is TGTGCCAGCAGCTTATTTTTAGGGACAGACACAGATACGCAGTATTTT. Translating it yields CASSLFLGTDTDTQYF.

The chain combines TRBV20-1 with TRBJ2-3; 8 positions agree with TRBD2. V was clipped by 6 bases and J by 0 bases; unmatched bases: 11. This CDR3 contains 16 residues. Per germline, CDR1 DFQATT and CDR2 SNEGSKA (reference sequence). CDR3 bases: TGCAGTGCCAAGTCTCCGGGCGGGAGGAGCACAGATACGCAGTATTTT. Protein product: CSAKSPGGRSTDTQYF.

This rearrangement joins TRBV4-1 to TRBJ2-5; 9 bases are shared with TRBD2. Germline V CDR1 and CDR2: MGHRA, YSYEKL. The trim removed 0 bases at V and 4 bases at J, leaving 6 bases unmatched. The CDR3 is 16 amino acids. CDR3 region: CASSQDRGTSRETQYF. For the CDR3, the DNA is TGCGCCAGCAGCCAAGATCGAGGGACTAGCAGAGAGACCCAGTACTTC.

The CDR3: CASSLAGPRQETQYF. The CDR3, as DNA: TGCGCCAGCAGCTTGGCCGGTCCCCGACAAGAGACCCAGTACTTC. The chain employs TRBV5-1 and TRBJ2-5, with no clear D. The CDR3 consists of 15 residues. Germline V lookup: CDR1 SGHRS, CDR2 YFSETQ. Trimming left V 0 bases short and J 2 bases short, with 11 bases between.

The rearrangement links TRBV3-1 to TRBJ1-2, with TRBD1 matching over 7 bases. The V segment lost 1 base and the J segment 7 bases; nucleotides outside the gene matches: 6. This CDR3 region has 14 residues. Germline loops: CDR1 LGHDT, CDR2 YNNKEL (reference sequence). CDR3 in DNA: TGTGCCAGCAGCCAAGCACAGGGGATCGCTGGCTACACCTTC. Its translation is CASSQAQGIAGYTF.

V is TRBV29-1 and J is TRBJ2-1; 9 positions agree with TRBD2. The CDR3 sequence is 14 residues long. J gave up 8 bases and V 3 bases, and 8 bases lay outside the gene matches. Germline V gene sequence: CDR1 SQVTM, CDR2 ANQGSEA. This CDR3 is CSVEVVAGVDEQFF. The CDR3, as DNA: TGCAGCGTTGAGGTAGTAGCGGGAGTAGATGAGCAGTTCTTC.

The rearrangement joins TRBV29-1 to TRBJ1-1; possible D gene TRBD1, 5 bases. CDR3 size: 13 residues. CDR1 SQVTM and CDR2 ANQGSEA come from the germline V gene. Between the trimmed V and J ends, which lost 6 bases and 2 bases, there was a span of 13 bases. The CDR3 sequence is CSVRWGDNTEAFF. The CDR3 DNA sequence: TGCAGCGTCCGATGGGGGGACAACACTGAAGCTTTCTTT. Together with reference TRBV29-1 and TRBJ1-1, the CDR3 gives the full variable domain: SAVISQKPSRDICQRGTSLTIQCQVDSQVTMMFWYRQQPGQSLTLIATANQGSEATYESGFVIDKFPISRPNLTFSTLTVSNMSPEDSSIYLCSVRWGDNTEAFFGQGTRLTVV.

The chain combines TRBV5-1 with TRBJ2-5; D is ambiguous. Trimming cost V 1 base and J 5 bases, with 9 bases left between them. Looked up from germline, CDR1 is SGHRS and CDR2 is YFSETQ. The CDR3 runs 13 residues. CDR3 loop: CASSLPFGETQYF. The CDR3 bases are TGCGCCAGCAGCTTGCCTTTTGGGGAGACCCAGTACTTC.

The table lists this clonotype with a count of one. The rearrangement uses TRBV28 and TRBJ2-1, with unresolved D. The J call may be incorrect, as the DNA end agrees better with TRBJ2-7. The CDR3 is made up of 14 amino acids. Germline V CDR1 and CDR2: MDHEN, SYDVKM. This CDR3 reads CASSLFPSNYEQYF. CDR3 DNA: TGTGCCAGCAGTTTATTTCCTAGTAACTACGAGCAGTACTTC.

The chain carries TRBV7-2 and TRBJ2-1; D is undetermined. V was shortened by 0 bases and J by 2 bases, with 8 bases between the two germline ends. This CDR3 is built from 15 residues. CDR1 is SGHTA, CDR2 FQGNSA, per germline. Here the CDR3 DNA reads TGTGCCAGCAGCTTAGCGGTGGGCACCTACAATGAGCAGTTCTTC. Residues: CASSLAVGTYNEQFF.

This sequence joins TRBV12-3 or TRBV12-4 and TRBJ2-1; D not certain. The CDR3 is made up of 15 amino acids. V shed 6 bases and J shed 0 bases, with 12 bases lying between them. CDR3 in DNA: TGTGCCAGCAGAACCAGGAGTACCTCCTACAATGAGCAGTTCTTC. It specifies CASRTRSTSYNEQFF.